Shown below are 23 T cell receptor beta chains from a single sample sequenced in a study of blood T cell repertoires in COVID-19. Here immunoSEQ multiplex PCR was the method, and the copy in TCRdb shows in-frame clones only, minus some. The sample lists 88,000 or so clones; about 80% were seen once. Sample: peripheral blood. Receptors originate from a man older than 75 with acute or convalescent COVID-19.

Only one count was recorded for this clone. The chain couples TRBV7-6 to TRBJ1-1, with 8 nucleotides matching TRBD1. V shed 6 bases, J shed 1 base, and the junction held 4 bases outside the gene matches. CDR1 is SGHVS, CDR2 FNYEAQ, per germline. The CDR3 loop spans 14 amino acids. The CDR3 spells CASRIGTGNTEAFF. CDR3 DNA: TGTGCCAGCAGGATAGGGACAGGGAACACTGAAGCTTTCTTT.

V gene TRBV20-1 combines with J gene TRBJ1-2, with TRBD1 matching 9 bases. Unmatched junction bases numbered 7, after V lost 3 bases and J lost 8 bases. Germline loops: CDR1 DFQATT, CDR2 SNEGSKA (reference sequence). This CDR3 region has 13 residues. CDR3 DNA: TGCAGTGCTAGTTCCTGGACAGGGGAAGGCTACACCTTC. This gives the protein CSASSWTGEGYTF.

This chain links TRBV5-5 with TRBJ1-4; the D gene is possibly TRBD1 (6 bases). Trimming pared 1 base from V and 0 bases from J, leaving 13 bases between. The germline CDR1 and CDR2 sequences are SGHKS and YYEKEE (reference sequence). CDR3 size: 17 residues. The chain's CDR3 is CASSLRVRQATNEKLFF. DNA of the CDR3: TGTGCCAGCAGCTTGAGGGTCAGACAGGCAACTAATGAAAAACTGTTTTTT.

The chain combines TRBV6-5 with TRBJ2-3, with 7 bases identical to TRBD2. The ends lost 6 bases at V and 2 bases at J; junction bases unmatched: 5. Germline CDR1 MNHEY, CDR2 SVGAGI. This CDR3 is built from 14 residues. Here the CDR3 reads CASRDGGNTDTQYF. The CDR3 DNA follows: TGTGCCAGCAGGGACGGGGGGAACACAGATACGCAGTATTTT.

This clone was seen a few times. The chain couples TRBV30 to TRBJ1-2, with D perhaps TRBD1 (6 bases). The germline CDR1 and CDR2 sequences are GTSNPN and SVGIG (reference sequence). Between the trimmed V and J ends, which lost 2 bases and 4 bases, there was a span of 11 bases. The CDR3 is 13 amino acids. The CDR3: CAWSWGQGYGYTF. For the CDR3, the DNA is TGTGCCTGGAGTTGGGGGCAGGGCTATGGCTACACCTTC. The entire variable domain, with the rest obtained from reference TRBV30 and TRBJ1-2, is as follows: SQTIHQWPATLVQPVGSPLSLECTVEGTSNPNLYWYRQAAGRGLQLLFYSVGIGQISSEVPQNLSASRPQDRQFILSSKKLLLSDSGFYLCAWSWGQGYGYTFGSGTRLTVV.

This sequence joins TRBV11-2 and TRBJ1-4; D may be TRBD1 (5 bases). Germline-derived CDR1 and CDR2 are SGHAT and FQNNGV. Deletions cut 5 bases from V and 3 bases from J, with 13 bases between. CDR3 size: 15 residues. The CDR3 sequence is CASSHKGEANEKLFF. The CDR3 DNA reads TGTGCCAGCAGCCATAAAGGGGAAGCTAATGAAAAACTGTTTTTT.

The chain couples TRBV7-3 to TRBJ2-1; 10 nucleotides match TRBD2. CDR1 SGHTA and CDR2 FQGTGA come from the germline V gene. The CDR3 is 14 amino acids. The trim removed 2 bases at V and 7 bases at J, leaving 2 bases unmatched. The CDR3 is CASSLLSGGNEQFF. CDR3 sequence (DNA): TGTGCCAGCAGCTTACTTAGCGGGGGGAATGAGCAGTTCTTC.

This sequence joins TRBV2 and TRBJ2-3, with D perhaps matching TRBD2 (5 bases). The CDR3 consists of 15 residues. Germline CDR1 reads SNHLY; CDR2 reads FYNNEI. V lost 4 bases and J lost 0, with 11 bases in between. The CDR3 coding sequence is TGTGCCAGCAGTGTGAGCGGTGCTAGCACAGATACGCAGTATTTT. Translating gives CASSVSGASTDTQYF.

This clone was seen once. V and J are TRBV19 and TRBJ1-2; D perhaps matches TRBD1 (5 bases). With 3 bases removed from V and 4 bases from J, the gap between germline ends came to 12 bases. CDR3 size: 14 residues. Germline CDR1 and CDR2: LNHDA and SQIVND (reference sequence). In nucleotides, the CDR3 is TGTGCCAGTAGTATCCGAACAGGTACCTATGGCTACACCTTC. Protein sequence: CASSIRTGTYGYTF. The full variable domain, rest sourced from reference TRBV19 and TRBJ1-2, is DGGITQSPKYLFRKEGQNVTLSCEQNLNHDAMYWYRQDPGQGLRLIYYSQIVNDFQKGDIAEGYSVSREKKESFPLTVTSAQKNPTAFYLCASSIRTGTYGYTFGSGTRLTVV.

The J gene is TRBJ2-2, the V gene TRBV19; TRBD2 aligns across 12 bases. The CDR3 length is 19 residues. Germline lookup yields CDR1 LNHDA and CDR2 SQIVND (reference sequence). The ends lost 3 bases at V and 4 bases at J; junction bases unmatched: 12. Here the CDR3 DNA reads TGTGCCAGTAGTATCTGGTCTCCTAGCGGGGGGGCTGGCACCGGGGAGCTGTTTTTT. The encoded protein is CASSIWSPSGGAGTGELFF.

CDR3 residues: CASSLGGTGANYGYTF. The CDR3 coding sequence is TGTGCCAGCAGCTTAGGGGGGACAGGCGCTAACTATGGCTACACCTTC. The chain links TRBV7-2 to TRBJ1-2, with 8 bases that match TRBD1. The length of the CDR3 is 16 residues. Germline CDR1 and CDR2: SGHTA and FQGNSA. The V gene end was trimmed by 1 base and the J gene end by 0 bases; junction bases not matched to a gene: 4.

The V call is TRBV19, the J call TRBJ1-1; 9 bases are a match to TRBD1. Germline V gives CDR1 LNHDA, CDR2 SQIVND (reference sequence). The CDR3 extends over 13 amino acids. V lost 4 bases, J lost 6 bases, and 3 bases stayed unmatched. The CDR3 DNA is TGTGCCAGTAGTAGGGGGACAGGGCCTGAAGCTTTCTTT. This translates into CASSRGTGPEAFF.

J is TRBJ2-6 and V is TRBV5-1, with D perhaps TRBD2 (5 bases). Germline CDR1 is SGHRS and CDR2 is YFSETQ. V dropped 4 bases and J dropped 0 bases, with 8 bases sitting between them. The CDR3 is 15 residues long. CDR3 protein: CASSSSGSGANVLTF. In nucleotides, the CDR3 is TGCGCCAGCAGCAGCAGCGGCTCTGGGGCCAACGTCCTGACTTTC.

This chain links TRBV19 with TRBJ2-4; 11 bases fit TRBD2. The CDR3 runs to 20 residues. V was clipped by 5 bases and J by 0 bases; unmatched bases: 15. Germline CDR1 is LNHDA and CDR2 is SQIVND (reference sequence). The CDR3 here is CASSSPWSSGGELAKNIQYF. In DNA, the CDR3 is TGTGCCAGTAGTTCCCCCTGGAGTAGCGGGGGGGAACTAGCCAAAAACATTCAGTACTTC.

The DNA for the CDR3 is TGTGCCAGCAGTTTTGCGGGACAGGGTGGCACCGGGGAGCTGTTTTTT. Its translation is CASSFAGQGGTGELFF. The V and J genes are TRBV27 and TRBJ2-2, with TRBD1 identical over 9 bases. The CDR3 runs to 16 residues. In germline, CDR1 is MNHEY, CDR2 SMNVEV (reference sequence). V shed 3 bases and J 4 bases; nucleotides not matched to a gene: 6.

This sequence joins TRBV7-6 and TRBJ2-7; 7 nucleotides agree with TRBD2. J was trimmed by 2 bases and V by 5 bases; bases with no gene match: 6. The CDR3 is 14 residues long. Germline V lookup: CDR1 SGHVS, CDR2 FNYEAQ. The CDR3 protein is CASSVGLGPYEQYF. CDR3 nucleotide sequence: TGTGCCAGCAGCGTTGGACTAGGTCCCTACGAGCAGTACTTC.

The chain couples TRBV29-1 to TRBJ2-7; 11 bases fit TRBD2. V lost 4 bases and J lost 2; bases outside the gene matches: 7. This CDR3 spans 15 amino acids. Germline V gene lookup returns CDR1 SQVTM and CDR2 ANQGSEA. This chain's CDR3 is CSVASGTSGTYEQYF. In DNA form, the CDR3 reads TGCAGCGTTGCATCCGGGACTAGCGGTACCTACGAGCAGTACTTC.

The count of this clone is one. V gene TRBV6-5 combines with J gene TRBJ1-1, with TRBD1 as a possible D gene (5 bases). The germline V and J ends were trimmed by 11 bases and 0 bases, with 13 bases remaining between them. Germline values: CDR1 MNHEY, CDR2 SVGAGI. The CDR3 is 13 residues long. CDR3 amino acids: CAGGGFMNTEAFF. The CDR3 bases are TGTGCCGGGGGGGGGTTCATGAACACTGAAGCTTTCTTT.

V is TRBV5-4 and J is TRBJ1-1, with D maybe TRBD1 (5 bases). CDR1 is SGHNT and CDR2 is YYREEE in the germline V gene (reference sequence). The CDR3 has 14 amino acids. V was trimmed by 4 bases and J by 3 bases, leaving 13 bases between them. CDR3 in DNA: TGTGCCAGCAGCGGGGTATCCAGGGACACTGAAGCTTTCTTT. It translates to CASSGVSRDTEAFF.

For the CDR3, the DNA is TGTGCCTGGAACAGGGTTGGCACTGAAGCTTTCTTT. Amino acid sequence: CAWNRVGTEAFF. The chain joins TRBV30 to TRBJ1-1; TRBD1 is a possible D gene (6 bases). This CDR3 has 12 residues. Germline V gene sequence: CDR1 GTSNPN, CDR2 SVGIG (reference sequence). V shed 4 bases and J shed 4 bases, with 10 bases lying between them.

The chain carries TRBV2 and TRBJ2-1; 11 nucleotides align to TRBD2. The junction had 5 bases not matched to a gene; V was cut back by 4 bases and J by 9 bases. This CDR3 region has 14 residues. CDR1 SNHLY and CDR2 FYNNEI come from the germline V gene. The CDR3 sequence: CASSGLAGGIEQFF. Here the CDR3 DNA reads TGTGCCAGCAGTGGGCTAGCGGGGGGAATTGAGCAGTTCTTC.

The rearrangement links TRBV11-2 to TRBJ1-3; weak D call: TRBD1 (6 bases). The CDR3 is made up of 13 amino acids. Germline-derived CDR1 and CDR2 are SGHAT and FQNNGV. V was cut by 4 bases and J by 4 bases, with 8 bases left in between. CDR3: CASSSTGGNTIYF. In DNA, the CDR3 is TGTGCCAGCAGCTCCACAGGGGGAAACACCATATATTTT. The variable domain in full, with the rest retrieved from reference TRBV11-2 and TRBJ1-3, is EAGVAQSPRYKIIEKRQSVAFWCNPISGHATLYWYQQILGQGPKLLIQFQNNGVVDDSQLPKDRFSAERLKGVDSTLKIQPAKLEDSAVYLCASSSTGGNTIYFGEGSWLTVV.

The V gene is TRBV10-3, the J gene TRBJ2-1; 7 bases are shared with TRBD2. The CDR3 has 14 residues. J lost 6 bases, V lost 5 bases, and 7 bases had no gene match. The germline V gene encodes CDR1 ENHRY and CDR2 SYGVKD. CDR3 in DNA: TGTGCCATCAGTAACAGACGGGGGGTCAATGAGCAGTTCTTC. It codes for CAISNRRGVNEQFF.